Listed below are T cell receptor beta chains from one sample, sequenced in a study of technical replicates of blood from a handful of donors. TCRdb keeps only in-frame clones here, not all; method: immunoSEQ multiplex PCR. The sample has around 83,000 clones; approximately 94% are singletons. The specimen sequenced was T cells isolated from PBMCs. These receptors came from a human donor in good health. The CDR3 runs from the conserved cysteine through the conserved F or W. A D gene is named only where the DNA matches it firmly. Size is omitted from some rows. Given values are once, few, many or a class for expanded clones.

V: TRBV28; size: -; J: TRBJ1-1; D: -; DNA: TGTGCCAGCAGCCTCGGTGCCACTGAAGCTTTCTTT; CDR3: CASSLGATEAFF
V: TRBV19; size: -; J: TRBJ2-2; D: TRBD1; DNA: TGTGCCAGTAGTATGGGCAGGGGGACCGGGGAGCTGTTTTTT; CDR3: CASSMGRGTGELFF
V: TRBV27; size: -; J: TRBJ1-1; D: -; DNA: TGTGCCAGCAGACCGACGCTGGGCCTCACTGAAGCTTTCTTT; CDR3: CASRPTLGLTEAFF
V: TRBV27; size: once; J: TRBJ2-1; D: -; DNA: TGTGCCAGCAGTCCACCCGGCGGGGCTGAGCAGTTCTTC; CDR3: CASSPPGGAEQFF
V: TRBV2; size: -; J: TRBJ1-1; D: TRBD1; DNA: TGTGCCAGCAGTGAAGCCTATGTGAGGGGACAGGGTGCTTTCTTT; CDR3: CASSEAYVRGQGAFF
V: TRBV29-1; size: once; J: TRBJ1-2; D: -; DNA: TGCGGCGTTGGGGGGCATGGCTACACCTTC; CDR3: CGVGGHGYTF
V: TRBV7-8; size: -; J: TRBJ2-7; D: TRBD2; DNA: TGTGCCAGCAGCTTACCCGGACTAGCTCCTTCCTACGAGCAGTACTTC; CDR3: CASSLPGLAPSYEQYF
V: TRBV9; size: -; J: TRBJ1-1; D: -; DNA: TGTGCCAGCAGCGCGACCCAGGGGCCCACTGAAGCTTTCTTT; CDR3: CASSATQGPTEAFF
V: TRBV28; size: -; J: TRBJ2-7; D: TRBD1; DNA: TGTGCCAGCTTGACAGGGCAAACAGGGGAGCAGTACTTC; CDR3: CASLTGQTGEQYF
V: TRBV7-3; size: once; J: TRBJ1-1; D: -; DNA: TGTGCCAGCAGCACAGGGTACGACACTGAAGCTTTCTTT; CDR3: CASSTGYDTEAFF
V: TRBV4-1; size: -; J: TRBJ2-3; D: TRBD2; DNA: TGCGCCAGCAGCCCGGGGGGAGATACGCAGTATTTT; CDR3: CASSPGGDTQYF
V: TRBV13; size: -; J: TRBJ2-3; D: TRBD1; DNA: TGTGCCAGCAAAGGCCCGGGGACAGGGGATTTATATACGCAGTATTTT; CDR3: CASKGPGTGDLYTQYF
V: TRBV7-9; size: -; J: TRBJ1-2; D: TRBD1; DNA: TGTGCCAGCAGCCCACTCATACAGGGGATCTATGGCTACACCTTC; CDR3: CASSPLIQGIYGYTF
V: TRBV29-1; size: once; J: TRBJ1-1; D: -; DNA: TGCAGCGTTGAGGAGGGGATGGGGACTGAAGCTTTCTTT; CDR3: CSVEEGMGTEAFF
V: TRBV9; size: once; J: TRBJ2-1; D: -; DNA: TGTGCCAGCAGCGTAGAGGGACTGGCGGGGCCCTACAATGAGCAGTTCTTC; CDR3: CASSVEGLAGPYNEQFF
V: TRBV2; size: once; J: TRBJ2-1; D: -; DNA: TGTGCCAGCAGTGGGGCCCCCGGGAGATACAATGAGCAGTTCTTC; CDR3: CASSGAPGRYNEQFF
V: TRBV4-2; size: -; J: TRBJ2-1; D: -; DNA: TGTGCCAGCAGCCAAGATTCCCGCCCAGTCGTTTACAATGAGCAGTTCTTC; CDR3: CASSQDSRPVVYNEQFF
V: TRBV30; size: -; J: TRBJ1-2; D: -; DNA: TGTGCCTGGAGTGCGACCGGGAGGCATGGCTACACCTTC; CDR3: CAWSATGRHGYTF
V: TRBV5-1; size: -; J: TRBJ1-5; D: -; DNA: TGCGCCAGCAGCCTTCAGGGTGGAGATCAGCCCCAGCATTTT; CDR3: CASSLQGGDQPQHF
V: TRBV30; size: -; J: TRBJ1-4; D: TRBD1; DNA: TGTGCCTGGAGTGCTCCTGACAGGGGTGAAAAACTGTTTTTT; CDR3: CAWSAPDRGEKLFF
V: TRBV5-1; size: -; J: TRBJ2-7; D: TRBD2; DNA: TGCGCCAGCAGCTTGGCCGTGACTAGCCGACAATACGAGCAGTACTTC; CDR3: CASSLAVTSRQYEQYF
V: TRBV5-6; size: once; J: TRBJ2-2; D: TRBD2; DNA: TGTGCCAGCAGCCCGGGACTAGGGTTCACCGGGGAGCTGTTTTTT; CDR3: CASSPGLGFTGELFF
V: TRBV29-1; size: -; J: TRBJ2-7; D: -; DNA: TGCAGTGCCTGGGGAGAGAGCTCCTACGAGCAGTACTTC; CDR3: CSAWGESSYEQYF
V: TRBV28; size: -; J: TRBJ1-1; D: -; DNA: TGTGCCAGCAGTTTACTACAGGGACCGAACACTGAAGCTTTCTTT; CDR3: CASSLLQGPNTEAFF
V: TRBV6-1; size: -; J: TRBJ2-7; D: -; DNA: TGTGCCAGCAGTGAAGATTTGTACTCTGGGGGGAATACCTACGAGCAGTACTTC; CDR3: CASSEDLYSGGNTYEQYF
V: TRBV6-5; size: -; J: TRBJ1-2; D: TRBD1; DNA: TGTGCCAGCAGTTCGGGGACAGCCGCGAGTCGCTACACCTTC; CDR3: CASSSGTAASRYTF
V: TRBV6-5; size: -; J: TRBJ1-1; D: TRBD1; DNA: TGTGCCAGCAGTGCGGGACAGGGGATTACTGAAGCTTTCTTT; CDR3: CASSAGQGITEAFF
V: TRBV30; size: -; J: TRBJ1-5; D: TRBD1; DNA: TGTGCCTGGAGTCTCCAGGGACAGGGGTTGAATCAGCCCCAGCATTTT; CDR3: CAWSLQGQGLNQPQHF
V: TRBV9; size: once; J: TRBJ2-7; D: -; DNA: TGTGCCAGCAGCGTAGCCACAGAATACGAGCAGTACTTC; CDR3: CASSVATEYEQYF
V: TRBV10-3; size: -; J: TRBJ1-1; D: -; DNA: TGTGCCATCAGTGAAGGCCTAGGCACTGAAGCTTTCTTT; CDR3: CAISEGLGTEAFF
V: TRBV19; size: -; J: TRBJ1-5; D: -; DNA: TGTGCCAGTATAAAAGGCGCAGGGGAATCGTTTCAGCCCCAGCATTTT; CDR3: CASIKGAGESFQPQHF
V: TRBV29-1; size: -; J: TRBJ2-7; D: -; DNA: TGCAGCGTTGAATCATCCGAACGGACAGCGACCTACGAGCAGTACTTC; CDR3: CSVESSERTATYEQYF
V: TRBV19; size: -; J: TRBJ2-7; D: TRBD2; DNA: TGTGCCAGTAGGCGGGAGGCAAACTACGAGCAGTACTTC; CDR3: CASRREANYEQYF
V: TRBV7-2; size: -; J: TRBJ1-4; D: -; DNA: TGTGCCAGCAGCTTATCGGGGGGCCCTGAAAAACTGTTTTTT; CDR3: CASSLSGGPEKLFF
V: TRBV19; size: -; J: TRBJ2-1; D: -; DNA: TGTGCCAGTAGTATCGATAGCGTGGGCTACAATGAGCAGTTCTTC; CDR3: CASSIDSVGYNEQFF
V: TRBV7-7; size: -; J: TRBJ2-2; D: TRBD2; DNA: TGTGCTAGCAGCTCGTCCCCCCATAGCGGGAGGGCCTATACCGGGGAGCTGTTTTTT; CDR3: CASSSSPHSGRAYTGELFF
V: TRBV9; size: -; J: TRBJ2-2; D: TRBD1; DNA: TGTGCCAGCAGCGTAGCAGGGGGCGACACCGGGGAGCTGTTTTTT; CDR3: CASSVAGGDTGELFF
V: TRBV29-1; size: -; J: TRBJ2-5; D: TRBD2; DNA: TGCAGCGTTGGCTCTCCTAGCGGGAGCGCGGAGACCCAGTACTTC; CDR3: CSVGSPSGSAETQYF
V: TRBV28; size: -; J: TRBJ2-7; D: TRBD1; DNA: TGTGCCAGCAGTCCTGAGGCGACAGGGGGCTACGAGCAGTACTTC; CDR3: CASSPEATGGYEQYF